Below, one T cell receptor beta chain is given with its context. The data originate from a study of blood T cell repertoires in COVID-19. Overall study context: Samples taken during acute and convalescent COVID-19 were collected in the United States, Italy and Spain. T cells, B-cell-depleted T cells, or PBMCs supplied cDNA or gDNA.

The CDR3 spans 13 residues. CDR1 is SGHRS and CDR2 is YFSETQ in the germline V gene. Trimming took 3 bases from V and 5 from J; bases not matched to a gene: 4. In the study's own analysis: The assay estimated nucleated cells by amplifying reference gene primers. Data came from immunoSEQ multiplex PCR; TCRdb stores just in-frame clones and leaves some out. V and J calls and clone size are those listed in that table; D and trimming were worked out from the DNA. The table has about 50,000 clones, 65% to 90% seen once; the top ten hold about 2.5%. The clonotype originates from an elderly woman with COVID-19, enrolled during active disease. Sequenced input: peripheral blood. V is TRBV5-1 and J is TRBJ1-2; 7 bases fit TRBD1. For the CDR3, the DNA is TGCGCCAGCAGCTCTGGACAGGCATATGGCTACACCTTC. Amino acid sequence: CASSSGQAYGYTF.